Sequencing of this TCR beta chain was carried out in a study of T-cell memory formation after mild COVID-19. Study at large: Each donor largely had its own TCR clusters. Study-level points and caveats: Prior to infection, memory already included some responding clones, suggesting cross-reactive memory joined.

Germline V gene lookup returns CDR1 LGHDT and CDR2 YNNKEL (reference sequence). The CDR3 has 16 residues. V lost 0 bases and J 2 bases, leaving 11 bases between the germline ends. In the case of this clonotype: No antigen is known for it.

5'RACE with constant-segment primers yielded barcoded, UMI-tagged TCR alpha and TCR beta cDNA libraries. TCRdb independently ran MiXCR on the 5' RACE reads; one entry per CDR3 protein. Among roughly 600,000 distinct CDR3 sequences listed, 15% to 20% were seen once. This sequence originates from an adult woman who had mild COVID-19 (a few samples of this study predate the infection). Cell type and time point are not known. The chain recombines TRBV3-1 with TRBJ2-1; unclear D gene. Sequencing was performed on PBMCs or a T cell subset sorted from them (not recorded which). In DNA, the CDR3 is TGTGCCAGCAGCCAAGACGAGGTCCCAACCTACAATGAGCAGTTCTTC. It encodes CASSQDEVPTYNEQFF.